Described below is a single TCR beta chain sequence and its context. V lost 4 bases and J 6 bases, leaving 17 bases between the germline ends. The CDR3 length is 14 residues. Germline CDR1 and CDR2: SGDLS and YYNGEE. The data originate from a study of T cell changes during pregnancy in multiple sclerosis. Profiling relied on immunoSEQ multiplex PCR, and the TCRdb table lists in-frame clones only, not all of them. The sample lists about 63,000 clones, 93% occurring once. The chain carries TRBV9 and TRBJ2-7, with D tentatively TRBD2 (7 bases). The source was CD8+ T cells from peripheral blood mononuclear cells, collected in the second trimester of pregnancy. This clonotype originated in a female donor with multiple sclerosis, enrolled in a pregnancy study. CDR3 amino acids: CASSPGGGASEQYF. In nucleotides, the CDR3 is TGTGCCAGCAGCCCGGGTGGGGGGGCGTCCGAGCAGTACTTC.